This is a list of T cell receptor beta chains from one sample in a study of early stage breast cancer tumors. Assay: immunoSEQ multiplex PCR; the TCRdb copy retains only in-frame clones and omits some. Found here are about 53,000 clones, under 95% of them singletons; the top ten hold less than 6.5%. The sample taken for sequencing was blood. These receptors were collected from an older person with breast cancer. The CDR3 runs from the conserved cysteine through the conserved F or W. The D gene is left open where the match is weak. The size entry is marked missing in some rows and otherwise reads once, few, many or a size class.

V,D,J,size,DNA,CDR3
TRBV27,-,TRBJ2-7,-,TGTGCCAGCAGTTTATCGGGGACACTCCCCTACGAGCAGTACTTC,CASSLSGTLPYEQYF
TRBV4-3,-,TRBJ1-5,-,TGCGCCAGCAGCCAAGAAGCCCACCGAAATCAGCCCCAGCATTTT,CASSQEAHRNQPQHF
TRBV10-1,TRBD2,TRBJ2-7,-,TGCGCCAGCAGCGGGACTAGCGGGGGTTTCGAGCAGTACTTC,CASSGTSGGFEQYF
TRBV19,-,TRBJ1-1,-,TGTGCCAGTAGTTCCACAGGGCCTATGAACACTGAAGCTTTCTTT,CASSSTGPMNTEAFF
TRBV30,-,TRBJ2-7,-,TGTGCCTGGGATGATTCCGGGGGAGTCGGCTACGAGCAGTACTTC,CAWDDSGGVGYEQYF
TRBV30,TRBD1,TRBJ2-7,-,TGTGCCTGGAGTGTACTGGACAGGGCCTCCGAGCAGTACTTC,CAWSVLDRASEQYF
TRBV25-1,-,TRBJ2-3,-,TGTGCCAGCAGCCCTACGAGGCTTGCGGGCACAGATACGCAGTATTTT,CASSPTRLAGTDTQYF
TRBV25-1,-,TRBJ2-7,-,TGTGCCAGCAGTGAATATCGGCGGACTGGAGAGCAGTACTTC,CASSEYRRTGEQYF
TRBV11-2,-,TRBJ2-2,-,TGTGCCAGCAGCTTAGATGAGGGATTCGGGGAGCTGTTTTTT,CASSLDEGFGELFF
TRBV5-1,-,TRBJ1-5,-,TGCGCCAGCAGCTTGTTTCCAGAACCTAATCAGCCCCAGCATTTT,CASSLFPEPNQPQHF
TRBV9,TRBD2,TRBJ2-1,-,TGTGCCAGCAGCGTAGGAACTAGCGATGAGCAGTTCTTC,CASSVGTSDEQFF
TRBV6-1,-,TRBJ2-2,-,TGTGCCAGCAGTTCTCTGACCCCGGGCGGGGAGCTGTTTTTT,CASSSLTPGGELFF
TRBV7-8,TRBD1,TRBJ1-1,-,TGTGCCAGCAGCGTCCAAGGGGGACAGATATACACTGAAGCTTTCTTT,CASSVQGGQIYTEAFF
TRBV10-3,-,TRBJ1-2,-,TGTGCCATCAGTGAGTTGCAGGCTCTGGATGGCTACACCTTC,CAISELQALDGYTF
TRBV11-2,-,TRBJ2-5,-,TGTGCCAGCAGCTTAGTTTGGCCAGATGGGACCCAGTACTTC,CASSLVWPDGTQYF
TRBV2,-,TRBJ2-1,-,TGTGCCAGCAGTCGGGTCGGGCTAGCCGATGAGCAGTTCTTC,CASSRVGLADEQFF
TRBV9,TRBD1,TRBJ2-6,-,TGTGCCAGCAGCGGCGGACAGGGGTTGATCTCTGGGGCCAACGTCCTGACTTTC,CASSGGQGLISGANVLTF
TRBV28,TRBD2,TRBJ2-3,-,TGTGCCAGCAGTAGGACTAGCGGGGCAGATACGCAGTATTTT,CASSRTSGADTQYF
TRBV27,-,TRBJ1-1,-,TGTGCCAGCAGTTCCCAAACCGGGACACCGGTTACCCTGAACACTGAAGCTTTCTTT,CASSSQTGTPVTLNTEAFF
TRBV29-1,-,TRBJ2-2,-,TGCAGCGTTGGAAGGCAACAGGGCACCGGGGAGCTGTTTTTT,CSVGRQQGTGELFF
TRBV6-1,-,TRBJ2-2,-,TGTGCCAGCAGTGAAGTGGGTAGCGGTAACACCGGGGAGCTGTTTTTT,CASSEVGSGNTGELFF
TRBV11-2,TRBD2,TRBJ2-7,once,TGTGCCAGCAGCCCGACTAGCGGGAGGACCTACGAGCAGTACTTC,CASSPTSGRTYEQYF
TRBV9,-,TRBJ1-2,-,TGTGCCAGCAGCGCATCAGGGAAGAGCTATGGCTACACCTTC,CASSASGKSYGYTF